Listed below are T cell receptor beta chains from one sample, sequenced in a study of cytomegalovirus exposure and HLA in healthy donors. The assay was immunoSEQ multiplex PCR, and TCRdb's table has in-frame clones only and misses some. This table holds around 140,000 clones, around four fifths found once. Material: PBMCs. These receptor sequences come from a woman aged 40 to 50 in good health and CMV-seronegative. Both conserved end residues are part of each CDR3. D genes are given only for firm matches. Clone sizes are given selectively: once, few, many, or a class where the clone is expanded.

-	TRBV27	TRBD1	15	TRBJ1-1	TGTGCCAGCAGTCGATCCGGGACAGAGAACACTGAAGCTTTCTTT	CASSRSGTENTEAFF
-	TRBV10-3	TRBD2	17	TRBJ2-7	TGTGCCATCAGGAACACTAGCGGAGCAACGGGATCCTACGAGCAGTACTTC	CAIRNTSGATGSYEQYF
once	TRBV5-4	-	14	TRBJ1-2	TGTGCCTATACCCACACACTGGGAGACTATGGCTACACCTTC	CAYTHTLGDYGYTF
-	TRBV28	TRBD2	16	TRBJ2-7	TGTGCCAGCAGTCCTAGCGGTCGAGACACATTCTACGAGCAGTACTTC	CASSPSGRDTFYEQYF
-	TRBV10-3	-	16	TRBJ2-5	TGTGCCATCAGTGACGGTTGGGCAGGGCCACAAGAGACCCAGTACTTC	CAISDGWAGPQETQYF
-	TRBV4-2	TRBD1	15	TRBJ2-5	TGTGCCAGCAGCGAAGGACAGGGGGCGGGTGAGACCCAGTACTTC	CASSEGQGAGETQYF
few	TRBV7-2	-	15	TRBJ1-1	TGTGCCAGCAGCTTAGCGAGAGCACTGAACACTGAAGCTTTCTTT	CASSLARALNTEAFF
-	TRBV13	TRBD1	14	TRBJ2-7	TGTGCCAGCAGCTTACCAGGGACAGCCTACGAGCAGTACTTC	CASSLPGTAYEQYF
-	TRBV10-3	TRBD1	16	TRBJ2-2	TGTGCCATCAGTGAGCCGGGACAGGGCTCCACCGGGGAGCTGTTTTTT	CAISEPGQGSTGELFF
-	TRBV9	-	15	TRBJ1-2	TGTGCCAGCAGCGTATCAGGGGACAATCGGCAGGGCTACACCTTC	CASSVSGDNRQGYTF
-	TRBV11-2	-	16	TRBJ1-1	TGTGCCAGCACCCTGGCTGGGAGAGGTAGGAACACTGAAGCTTTCTTT	CASTLAGRGRNTEAFF
few	TRBV28	TRBD1	16	TRBJ2-2	TGTGCCAGCAGTAATCAGGGGGCGACGAACACCGGGGAGCTGTTTTTT	CASSNQGATNTGELFF
few	TRBV30	-	12	TRBJ2-5	TGTGCCTGGGGGGACACCCAAGAGACCCAGTACTTC	CAWGDTQETQYF
-	TRBV29-1	TRBD2	13	TRBJ2-3	TGCAGCGAACGACTAGCGATGACAGATACGCAGTATTTT	CSERLAMTDTQYF
-	TRBV28	-	14	TRBJ2-3	TGTGCCAGCAGTTTGCGGGGCCCGCCAGATACGCAGTATTTT	CASSLRGPPDTQYF
-	TRBV6-6	-	12	TRBJ2-3	TGTGCCAGCAGTTACATGGAGGATACGCAGTATTTT	CASSYMEDTQYF
-	TRBV6-1	-	16	TRBJ2-6	TGTGCCAGCAGTGCCGACGGAGCCTCTGGGGCCAACGTCCTGACTTTC	CASSADGASGANVLTF
few	TRBV19	TRBD1	15	TRBJ1-1	TGTGCCAGTAGTAAAACGGGACAGGGGGGGACTGAAGCTTTCTTT	CASSKTGQGGTEAFF
-	TRBV11-3	TRBD2	15	TRBJ2-5	TGTGCCAGCAGCTCGGGCGGGGGGGCCGTAGAGACCCAGTACTTC	CASSSGGGAVETQYF
-	TRBV19	-	13	TRBJ2-1	TGTGCCAGTAGTACGGGTATGGACAATGAGCAGTTCTTC	CASSTGMDNEQFF
-	TRBV18	TRBD1	17	TRBJ1-3	TGTGCCAGCTCACCAGGGGACAGGGGGAACTCTGGAAACACCATATATTTT	CASSPGDRGNSGNTIYF
few	TRBV7-3	TRBD1	15	TRBJ2-5	TGTGCCAGCAGCTTAACCACAGGGGGCTGGGAGACCCAGTACTTC	CASSLTTGGWETQYF
-	TRBV30	-	17	TRBJ1-4	TGTGCCTGGACCCGTGGCGGGGCCAACGGGGCTAATGAAAAACTGTTTTTT	CAWTRGGANGANEKLFF
-	TRBV10-1	TRBD1	15	TRBJ2-7	TGCGCCAGCAGTGAGTCGGGGACAGGGGGCGTCGGGCAGTACTTC	CASSESGTGGVGQYF
-	TRBV9	TRBD2	18	TRBJ2-5	TGTGCCAGCAGCGGCGGTGGGGGTAGCGGGGGGAGGGGAGAGACCCAGTACTTC	CASSGGGGSGGRGETQYF
-	TRBV19	TRBD2	18	TRBJ2-3	TGTGCCAGCCACCTCCGGGGACTAGCGGGGACCAGCACAGATACGCAGTATTTT	CASHLRGLAGTSTDTQYF
-	TRBV4-2	-	15	TRBJ1-2	TGTGCCAGCAGCCAAGCTGGGGGACTTAACTATGGCTACACCTTC	CASSQAGGLNYGYTF
-	TRBV5-1	-	13	TRBJ1-1	TGCGCCAGCACCGGAGACGGGGGAAGGGGAGCTTTCTTT	CASTGDGGRGAFF
-	TRBV25-1	TRBD1	12	TRBJ2-1	TGTGCCAGCGGACAGGGTAACAATGAGCAGTTCTTC	CASGQGNNEQFF
few	TRBV2	TRBD1	14	TRBJ2-1	TGTGCCAGCATCCGACAGGGATCCTACAATGAGCAGTTCTTC	CASIRQGSYNEQFF
-	TRBV7-2	-	14	TRBJ1-5	TGTGCCAGCAGCATACGAGGAGGGAATCAGCCCCAGCATTTT	CASSIRGGNQPQHF
-	TRBV14	TRBD2	15	TRBJ2-1	TGTGCCAGCAGCCAAATGAAGCGGGGGTACAATGAGCAGTTCTTC	CASSQMKRGYNEQFF
-	TRBV6-1	TRBD1	15	TRBJ1-6	TGTGCCAGCAGTGAAGCGGGGACAGGGAGGGTTCCCCTCCACTTT	CASSEAGTGRVPLHF
-	TRBV7-2	TRBD1	12	TRBJ1-5	TGTGCCAGCAGCTCAGGGGGTCAGCCCCAGCATTTT	CASSSGGQPQHF
-	TRBV5-4	TRBD1	14	TRBJ2-7	TGTGCCAGCAGGATACAGGGGGGACCAACCGAGCAGTACTTC	CASRIQGGPTEQYF
-	TRBV4-1	-	15	TRBJ2-7	TGCGCCAGCAGCCAAGTACAGGAAACCTCCTACGAGCAGTACTTC	CASSQVQETSYEQYF
-	TRBV5-1	TRBD1	13	TRBJ1-1	TGCGCCAGCAGCCTCACAGGGGCCACTGAAGCTTTCTTT	CASSLTGATEAFF
-	TRBV6-1	TRBD1	15	TRBJ1-2	TGTGCCAGCAGCCGATACCGGGACAGGGACTATGGCTACACCTTC	CASSRYRDRDYGYTF
-	TRBV2	-	11	TRBJ1-2	TGTGCCAGCAGTACAACGATGGGCTACACCTTC	CASSTTMGYTF
-	TRBV6-6	-	15	TRBJ1-1	TGTGCCAGCAGTTACTCGGGGGGGGCGAGGACTGAAGCTTTCTTT	CASSYSGGARTEAFF
-	TRBV5-1	-	15	TRBJ1-2	TGCGCCAGCAGCTTCAACAGGGTTTTAGACTATGGCTACACCTTC	CASSFNRVLDYGYTF
-	TRBV6-1	-	14	TRBJ2-7	TGTGCCAGCAGTGAATCCCGGGTTTCCTACGAGCAGTACTTC	CASSESRVSYEQYF
-	TRBV5-1	TRBD1	15	TRBJ1-4	TGCGCCAGCAGCTTAGAGGGGGCGCCGGGGGAAAAACTGTTTTTT	CASSLEGAPGEKLFF
-	TRBV6-5	-	12	TRBJ1-6	TGTGCCAGCAAGCCACAGAATTCACCCCTCCACTTT	CASKPQNSPLHF
-	TRBV7-9	TRBD1	14	TRBJ2-7	TGTGCCAGCAGCTCGACAGGGAGCTCCTACGAGCAGTACTTC	CASSSTGSSYEQYF
once	TRBV29-1	-	14	TRBJ1-3	TGCAGCGGCACTACAGGATCCTCTGGAAACACCATATATTTT	CSGTTGSSGNTIYF
-	TRBV27	-	14	TRBJ1-1	TGTGCCAGCAGTTTATTCGAGATGAACACTGAAGCTTTCTTT	CASSLFEMNTEAFF
-	TRBV19	-	15	TRBJ1-2	TGTGCCAGTAGTATTAGTACGGGATTTAACTATGGCTACACCTTC	CASSISTGFNYGYTF
-	TRBV20-1	-	10	TRBJ1-3	TGCAGTGCTTTAGAGGACACCATATATTTT	CSALEDTIYF
few	TRBV4-1	-	16	TRBJ2-2	TGCGCCAGCAGCCCCCGAGCAGGCCCGAACACCGGGGAGCTGTTTTTT	CASSPRAGPNTGELFF
-	TRBV28	TRBD1	11	TRBJ1-5	TGTGCCAGCAGTTCCAGGGGGTCAAAGCATTTT	CASSSRGSKHF
-	TRBV6-5	-	13	TRBJ1-1	TGTGCCAGCAGTGGTTGGACAGACACTGAAGCTTTCTTT	CASSGWTDTEAFF
-	TRBV4-2	TRBD1	15	TRBJ2-7	TGTGCCAGCAGCCAAGGACAGGGGCTTTCCTACGAGCAGTACTTC	CASSQGQGLSYEQYF